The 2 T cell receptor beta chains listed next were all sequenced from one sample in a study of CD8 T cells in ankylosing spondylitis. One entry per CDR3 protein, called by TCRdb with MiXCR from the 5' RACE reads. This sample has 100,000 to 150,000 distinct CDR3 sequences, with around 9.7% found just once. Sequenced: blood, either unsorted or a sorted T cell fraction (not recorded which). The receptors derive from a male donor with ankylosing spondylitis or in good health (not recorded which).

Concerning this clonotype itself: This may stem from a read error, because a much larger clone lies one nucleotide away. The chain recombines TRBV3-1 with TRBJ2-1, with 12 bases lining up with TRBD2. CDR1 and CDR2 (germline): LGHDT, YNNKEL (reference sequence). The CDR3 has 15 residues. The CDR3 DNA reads TGTGCCTGCAGCTGGGGACTAGCGGGTTACAATGAGCAGTTCTTC. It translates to CACSWGLAGYNEQFF.

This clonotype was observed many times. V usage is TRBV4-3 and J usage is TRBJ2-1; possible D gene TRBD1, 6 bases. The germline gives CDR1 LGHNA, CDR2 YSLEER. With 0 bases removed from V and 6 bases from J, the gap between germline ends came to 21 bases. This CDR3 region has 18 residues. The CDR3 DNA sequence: TGCGCCAGCAGCCAAGATAATGGGTGGCAGGGGTACCCCAATGAGCAGTTCTTC. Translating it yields CASSQDNGWQGYPNEQFF.